The next 18 T cell receptor beta chains were all read from a single sample in a study of T cell responses to AZD1222 COVID-19 vaccine. Using immunoSEQ multiplex PCR, the repertoire was profiled, and TCRdb retains in-frame clones only, with some absent. The data contain about 130,000 clones, approximately 89% of them singletons. The source was peripheral blood, collected 28 days after the second AZD1222 dose. All receptors come from an adult who received the AZD1222 COVID-19 vaccine.

This chain connects TRBV7-8 to TRBJ1-1, with a possible D match to TRBD1 (5 bases). Trimming took off 1 base at V and 5 bases at J, with 14 bases between the two ends. This CDR3 has 15 residues. Germline CDR1 is SGHVS and CDR2 is FQNEAQ. The CDR3 here is CASSLGGREGTEAFF. The DNA of the CDR3 is TGTGCCAGCAGCTTAGGGGGCAGGGAGGGAACTGAAGCTTTCTTT.

The gene calls are TRBV5-4 and TRBJ1-4; TRBD1 is a possible D gene (5 bases). Germline V gene data show CDR1 as SGHNT and CDR2 as YYREEE (reference sequence). The CDR3 contains 15 residues. Trimming took 4 bases from V and 0 from J, leaving 10 bases between them. In DNA, the CDR3 is TGTGCCAGCAGCCCGGGACCTACAACTAATGAAAAACTGTTTTTT. Protein product: CASSPGPTTNEKLFF.

The gene calls are TRBV3-1 (or the pseudogene TRBV3-2) and TRBJ1-3; the D is unclear. The CDR3 has 20 amino acids. Per the germline V gene, CDR1 is LGHDT and CDR2 is YNNKEL (reference sequence). Trimming left V 0 bases short and J 8 bases short, with 29 bases between. The CDR3 DNA reads as TGTGCCAGCAGCCAAGAGAGGGCCCCATTAAGGCCAGCCCCCGTCTACACCATATATTTT. Amino acids: CASSQERAPLRPAPVYTIYF.

The rearrangement joins TRBV5-6 to TRBJ2-1, with 13 bases lining up with TRBD2. Germline V gives CDR1 SGHDT, CDR2 YYEEEE. The CDR3 runs 15 residues. J gave up 7 bases and V 3 bases, and 4 bases lay outside the gene matches. DNA of the CDR3: TGTGCCAGCAGCTGGAGGACTAGCGGGGGAAATGAGCAGTTCTTC. Its translation is CASSWRTSGGNEQFF.

J is TRBJ1-1 and V is TRBV30; the D is unclear. Germline CDR1 is GTSNPN and CDR2 is SVGIG (reference sequence). The V end was cut by 0 bases, the J end by 9 bases, with 8 bases between. CDR3 length: 11 residues. The CDR3 sequence is CAWSVAGKAFF. For the CDR3, the DNA is TGTGCCTGGAGTGTTGCAGGCAAAGCTTTCTTT.

This clone came up once. The rearrangement joins TRBV18 to TRBJ1-5; no clear D. The CDR3 has 13 amino acids. V lost 4 bases, J lost 7 bases, and 11 bases lay in between. From germline, CDR1 is KGHSH and CDR2 LQKENI. The CDR3 DNA is TGTGCCAGCTCACGTCAGGTGGACCAGCCCCAGCATTTT. Amino acid sequence: CASSRQVDQPQHF. The entire variable domain, with the rest obtained from reference TRBV18 and TRBJ1-5, is as follows: NAGVMQNPRHLVRRRGQEARLRCSPMKGHSHVYWYRQLPEEGLKFMVYLQKENIIDESGMPKERFSAEFPKEGPSILRIQQVVRGDSAAYFCASSRQVDQPQHFGDGTRLSIL.

This clone came up once. CDR3 loop: CSVAGIGGDVQYF. The CDR3 DNA sequence: TGCAGCGTTGCTGGTATCGGGGGCGACGTGCAGTACTTC. V and J are TRBV29-1 and TRBJ2-7; the D call may be TRBD1 or TRBD2 (6 bases each). Germline V lookup: CDR1 SQVTM, CDR2 ANQGSEA. CDR3 length: 13 amino acids. V lost 4 bases to trimming and J lost 9 bases, with 19 bases between them.

J is TRBJ2-7 and V is TRBV7-8; 9 bases agree with TRBD1. After removal of 6 bases from V and 3 bases from J, the junction contained 9 bases not matched to a gene. The CDR3 runs 15 residues. The germline gives CDR1 SGHVS, CDR2 FQNEAQ. The CDR3 spells CASSPSGTGYYEQYF. The CDR3 nucleotides are TGTGCCAGCAGTCCCTCGGGGACAGGGTACTACGAGCAGTACTTC.

This chain uses TRBV5-1 with TRBJ2-1; D is possibly TRBD2 (5 bases). The CDR3 is 14 amino acids. Trimming removed 0 bases from V and 10 bases from J, with 14 bases in between. CDR1 and CDR2 from the germline V gene are SGHRS and YFSETQ. The CDR3 DNA is TGCGCCAGCAGCTTGGGCCCCCCGACGGGAGAGCAGTTCTTC. It is translated as CASSLGPPTGEQFF.

The V and J genes are TRBV9 and TRBJ1-2; TRBD1 matches 8 bases. The CDR3 contains 17 residues. Trimming cost V 0 bases and J 8 bases; bases outside gene matches: 15. The germline V gene has CDR1 SGDLS and CDR2 YYNGEE. This CDR3 is CASSVAGSTGGFYGYTF. The CDR3, as DNA: TGTGCCAGCAGCGTAGCGGGCAGCACAGGGGGTTTTTACGGCTACACCTTC.

The J gene is TRBJ2-7, the V gene TRBV5-1; 9 nucleotides line up with TRBD1. The V gene's germline CDR1 is SGHRS and CDR2 YFSETQ. The trim removed 4 bases at V and 3 bases at J, leaving 5 bases unmatched. The CDR3 totals 14 residues. CDR3 DNA sequence: TGCGCCAGCAGCGGACAGGGGCCGCTCTACGAGCAGTACTTC. Translating it yields CASSGQGPLYEQYF.

In its sample, this clone was seen once. V and J are TRBV5-4 and TRBJ1-4; D not certain. The CDR3 runs to 14 residues. The V and J ends lost 3 bases and 7 bases respectively, with 13 bases between them. The germline gives CDR1 SGHNT, CDR2 YYREEE (reference sequence). DNA of the CDR3: TGTGCCAGCAGCTCAGCTGAGGCTCTTGAAAAACTGTTTTTT. Residues: CASSSAEALEKLFF.

The V call is TRBV5-6, the J call TRBJ1-1; D is ambiguous. This CDR3 contains 19 residues. The germline gives CDR1 SGHDT, CDR2 YYEEEE. The V end was cut by 0 bases, the J end by 1 base, with 22 bases between. In nucleotides, the CDR3 is TGTGCCAGCAGCTTGGAAGGCGGCTGGGAACCCGCCCCGAACACTGAAGCTTTCTTT. The encoded protein is CASSLEGGWEPAPNTEAFF.

V is TRBV5-5 and J is TRBJ1-4; possible D gene TRBD1, 6 bases. This CDR3 is 14 amino acids long. V lost 2 bases and J 6 bases, leaving 11 bases between the germline ends. Germline CDR1 SGHKS, CDR2 YYEKEE (reference sequence). CDR3 sequence reads: CASSLGGSDEKLFF. Written as DNA, the CDR3 is TGTGCCAGCAGCTTAGGGGGTTCCGATGAAAAACTGTTTTTT.

CDR3 amino acids: CAWSESGAGEKLFF. CDR3 bases: TGTGCCTGGAGTGAGTCCGGCGCCGGGGAAAAACTGTTTTTT. The J gene is TRBJ1-4, the V gene TRBV30; D call uncertain. The germline V gene has CDR1 GTSNPN and CDR2 SVGIG (reference sequence). This CDR3 has 14 residues. With 1 base removed from V and 8 bases from J, the gap between germline ends came to 14 bases.

The J gene is TRBJ1-2, the V gene TRBV6-5; D gene unclear. V lost 6 bases to trimming and J lost 1 base, with 6 bases between them. The CDR3 spans 12 residues. Germline-derived CDR1 and CDR2 are MNHEY and SVGAGI. CDR3 in DNA: TGTGCCAGCAGCTTCAATAACTATGGCTACACCTTC. It codes for CASSFNNYGYTF.

This clone was seen more than once but under ten times. The rearrangement uses TRBV9 and TRBJ2-4; 9 bases map to TRBD1. Germline-derived CDR1 and CDR2 are SGDLS and YYNGEE. The CDR3 has 13 residues. V dropped 3 bases and J dropped 14; count of bases not matched to a gene: 9. CDR3 sequence (DNA): TGTGCCAGCAGCGCCCAGACAGGGGGGATAGAGTACTTC. This encodes CASSAQTGGIEYF.

This clone was seen a few times. The J gene is TRBJ1-1, the V gene TRBV6-5; D ambiguous. V lost 2 bases to trimming and J lost 1 base, with 11 bases between them. CDR1 MNHEY and CDR2 SVGAGI come from the germline V gene. The CDR3 sequence is 15 residues long. As DNA, the CDR3 is TGTGCCAGCAGTTACCCTCTCGGCAGGAACACTGAAGCTTTCTTT. This translates into CASSYPLGRNTEAFF.